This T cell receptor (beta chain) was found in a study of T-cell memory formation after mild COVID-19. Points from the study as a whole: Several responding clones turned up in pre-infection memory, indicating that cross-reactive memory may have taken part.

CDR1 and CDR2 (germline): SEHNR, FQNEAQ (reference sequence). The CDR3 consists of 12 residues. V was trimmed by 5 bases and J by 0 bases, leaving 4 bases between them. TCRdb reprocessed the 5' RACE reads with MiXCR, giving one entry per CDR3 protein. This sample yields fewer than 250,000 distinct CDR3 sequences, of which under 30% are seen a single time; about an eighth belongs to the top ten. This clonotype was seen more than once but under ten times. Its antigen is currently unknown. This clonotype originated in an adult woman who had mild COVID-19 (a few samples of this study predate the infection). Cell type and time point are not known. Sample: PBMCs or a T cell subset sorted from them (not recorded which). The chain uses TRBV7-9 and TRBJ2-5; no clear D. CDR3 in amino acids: CASSRDQETQYF. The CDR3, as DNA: TGTGCCAGCAGCCGGGACCAAGAGACCCAGTACTTC.